This record covers a single T cell receptor beta chain. Which antigen it targets is not known. The input lacks base qualities; no much larger clone sits a single base away. The sample comes from a study of cytomegalovirus exposure and HLA in healthy donors (TCRdb year 2017). As for the study more broadly: An earlier analysis of roughly 570 of the donors reported 276 Gb of sequence data and roughly 120 million unique TCR beta sequences obtained from about 179 million T cells. Donor age, sex, ethnicity and CMV serostatus were compiled alongside the repertoire data. In the later analysis, no new phenotypic data were used to find candidate immune exposures; instead, reliance was placed on TCR beta sequences and their occurrence across donors. A later analysis re-examined previously published TCR beta repertoires from about 700 donors and added high-resolution HLA genotyping to investigate patterns of TCR occurrence. In a later genetic analysis, genome-wide SNP genotypes for about 55% of the roughly 700 donors were used, and that subset was treated as a discovery cohort. On average, around 240,000 unique TCR beta nucleotide sequences were sequenced per donor among some 420 genotyped donors of the cohort, with approximately 18% of those sequences being non-productive. A few DR-DQ haplotypes were handled as single units for association and clustering because linkage in the cohort was strong. The study combined high-throughput TCR immunosequencing, statistical association of individual TCRs with disease status, and machine learning to predict cytomegalovirus infection status. Typing coverage varied by locus: roughly 629-640 donors for A, B, C, DRB1 and DQB1; more than 500 for DQA1; approximately 570 for DPA1; approximately 450 for DPB1. Both class I and class II loci were covered by HLA typing, at four-digit resolution. The aim of the study was to test whether cataloging public T cell receptors could identify signatures of past pathogen exposure. In an earlier analysis of 587 of the donors, high-throughput TCR beta sequencing was used to judge whether each TCR beta V gene segment behaved as functional or pseudogenic. Approximately 300 gigabases of sequencing data and around 85 million unique TCR sequences made up an early release that covered under 750 HLA-typed donors. All discovery cohort repertoires had been generated on a single sequencing platform. Besides the first cohort of some 670 subjects, a separate validation cohort made up of roughly 130 different subjects was used. The study profiled the T cell repertoires of hundreds of subjects by immunosequencing and related them to cytomegalovirus serostatus. The genetic ancestry cluster associated with self-reported Caucasian donors included 80% to 90% of the approximately 410 genotyped donors.

Via the germline V gene (reference sequence), CDR1 is SGHNT and CDR2 YYREEE. The cysteine opens and the phenylalanine closes a CDR3 of 15 amino acids. The entry retains the CDR3 DNA only, 45 bases that are in frame from base 1. After removal of 4 bases from V and 7 bases from J, the junction retains 7 bases not matched to a gene. The method was the immunoSEQ multiplex PCR assay. For the multiplex PCR, a mixture combining 60 forward primers for TCR Vbeta segments and 13 reverse primers for TCR Jbeta segments was used. The CDR3 region of rearranged TCR beta genes was amplified from genomic DNA with a multiplex PCR assay. The amplified TCR beta libraries were sequenced on the Illumina HiSeq System as 87-base-pair reads. The paper's processing steps were these. A later analysis tallied 80 million to 95 million unique TCR beta chains across the 640 or so repertoires, and about 10 million of those chains were shared by two or more donors. Raw reads were error-corrected and collapsed into unique sequences by a nearest-neighbor algorithm in which closely related sequences were merged to remove PCR and sequencing errors. CDR3 sequences were aligned to IMGT reference sequences to assign V, D and J gene segments. For a sequence to be retained, a match of at least six nucleotides was required to both a V gene segment and a J gene segment. Rearrangements were called productive when the CDR3 lacked stop codons and stayed in frame with V and J; all others were non-productive. Following IMGT convention, CDR3 was defined as the stretch from the second conserved V-encoded cysteine up to the conserved J-encoded phenylalanine. The earlier analysis of a few hundred of the donors excluded any sequence lacking an unambiguous match to a single V gene segment. An earlier analysis of fewer than 750 of the donors called V segments functional above 56.7% productive rearrangements and segregating when the between-donor standard deviation exceeded 5%. A statistical classification framework was developed to diagnose cytomegalovirus status using the catalog of TCR beta chain sequences. A later analysis assigned V and J genes by comparing TCR nucleotide sequences with IMGT/GENE-DB human TR gene sequences. Using the TCRdist pipeline, a later analysis assigned CDR3 sequences along with most-parsimonious VDJ recombination scenarios. In a later analysis, every TCR beta chain was defined by the combination of its CDR3 amino acid sequence and its V-gene family, and reads without a unique V-gene family were dropped. As a way to deal with suspected cross-contamination and a sequencing artifact, a later analysis dropped approximately 590 nucleotide sequences that were highly shared and had low generation probability. For each public chain, a later analysis derived a clonal expansion index from normalized ranks of inferred template counts within each repertoire. In a later analysis, generation probabilities were computed using a VDJ recombination model fitted to out-of-frame rearrangements, and the results were checked against IGoR. Hypergeometric tests were used in a later analysis to score TCR-TCR, TCR-HLA and TCR-CMV co-occurrence, with a repertoire-size bias correction applied to the TCR pairs. To estimate false discovery rates, a later analysis permuted the HLA or CMV assignments 20 times. A later analysis grouped co-occurring TCRs with DBSCAN, adding TCRdist sequence similarity when clustering within HLA-allele-positive subsets. Repertoires with fewer than 30,000 or more than 120,000 public chains were left out of co-occurrence clustering, as were four to six repertoires with anomalous nucleotide sharing. The source is immuneACCESS, and TCRdb retained only in-frame sequences with V and J called. Part of the clones is not carried over; for the studies checked, unresolved V genes explain less than half of this, and the remainder is unexplained. D and trimming come from the DNA, and the V and J calls and clone size come from that table. The sample table contains 150,000 to 200,000 clones; only one count was recorded for about 73% of them. Roughly an eighth of the sample is in the top ten clones.

General study outcomes and caveats: It was suggested by the authors that the approach could potentially be generalized to other disease states and immunological phenotypes. A total of 150 to 200 TCR beta chains were listed by the study as associated with cytomegalovirus. Some IMGT-functional V segments, including TRBV6-2 and TRBV6-3, could not be told apart with the 87-base-pair reads, so those segments were excluded. The earlier analysis of 587 of the donors excluded roughly 17 rarely observed V segments, including chromosome 9 orphons, because counts were too low. According to a later analysis, most CMV-associated TCR beta chains appeared to be HLA-restricted, and the HLA associations seemed to be driven largely by CMV exposure. In both the original and validation cohorts, the classifier was reported to diagnose cytomegalovirus status with high specificity and sensitivity. At a false discovery rate of 0.05, a later analysis linked around 17,000 TCR beta sequences to specific HLA alleles. Presence/absence analyses assumed roughly uniform sequencing depth across donors, an assumption that may not hold. Several of the top co-occurrence clusters appeared to be linked to parvovirus B19, influenza, CMV and Epstein-Barr virus, according to a later analysis. Compared with equally common non-associated chains, HLA-associated TCR beta chains in a later analysis were more clonally expanded and had lower generation probabilities. According to a later analysis, TCR association rates differed among HLA loci, with DRB1 alleles showing the most associated TCRs and HLA-C alleles showing the fewest. Compared with the approximately 670-donor mean, donors in an Asian-associated ancestry cluster had fewer N-insertions in productive TCRs, according to a later genetic analysis. HLA typing was unavailable for some donors at each locus, so association tests used only the typed subset. In a later genetic analysis, a missense DCLRE1C variant was associated with V-gene and J-gene trimming of TCR beta chains, and the association was replicated in an independent cohort. Assigning TCR associations to individual alleles was difficult when HLA alleles, especially DR and DQ, strongly co-occurred. Linkage disequilibrium might explain the correlated functional status among segregating V segments, but an unknown experimental factor could not be excluded. A few of the identified cytomegalovirus-associated TCR beta chains were confirmed in vitro to be specific for cytomegalovirus antigens. A further reported finding was that TCR beta sequences accurately predicted the HLA-A and HLA-B alleles for most subjects in the first cohort. A group of highly shared sequence variants was considered likely to be a technical artifact of the sequencing pipeline. In an earlier analysis of more than 500 of the donors, most TCR beta V segments appeared in productive rearrangements about 87% or about 30% of the time, broadly matching IMGT annotations. Immune exposure information for the cohort was limited to CMV serostatus. In this cohort, only TCR beta chains were sequenced, and detectable features were limited by the absence of alpha or paired-chain data. Most TCR sequences were observed very rarely across donors, whereas some public TCRs were present in many individuals.

In total, 600 or so healthy bone marrow donors made up the cohort. Cohort members were all nominally healthy when sampled, although unrecorded immune exposures were likely present. The donor was CMV seropositive and belonged to the group of more than 250 seropositive cohort members. A peripheral blood sample was collected from each donor, and TCR beta sequencing was performed on peripheral blood mononuclear cells. The Qiagen DNeasy Blood Extraction Kit was used to extract genomic DNA from the blood cell samples. In this chain, TRBV5-4 is recombined with TRBJ2-1, and 11 junctional nucleotides match TRBD1. Material: PBMCs. This clonotype was obtained from a woman between 50 and 59 years old in good health and CMV-seropositive. The DNA sequence is as follows: TGTGCCAGCAGCGAGGACAGGGGGCAAGGGAATGAGCAGTTCTTC. Its protein is CASSEDRGQGNEQFF.